The sequence of this TCR beta chain was determined in a study of T cells in Graves' hyperthyroidism and ophthalmopathy. What was amplified from RNA transcripts were TCR beta CDR3 regions. The HTBI set primed first-round TCR CDR3 RT-PCR. Each CDR3 protein gets one entry after TCRdb re-called the multiplex PCR reads with MiXCR. The sample contains a few hundred thousand distinct CDR3 sequences, less than 20% of which appear only once. This clonotype was observed at least ten times. This sample holds PBMCs from about 9.3 ml fresh peripheral blood. V was cut by 4 bases and J by 10 bases, with 14 bases left in between. The CDR3 is 13 residues long.

The receptor was isolated from a woman aged 25-40 years with Graves' hyperthyroidism. The gene calls are TRBV12-3 or TRBV12-4 and TRBJ2-1; tentatively, D is TRBD2 (5 bases). The specimen sequenced was blood. The CDR3 protein is CASSSRFSGEQFF. The CDR3 DNA sequence: TGTGCCAGCAGTTCCAGATTCTCGGGAGAGCAGTTCTTC.